These T cell receptor beta chains were read from a single sample in a study of Tregs in tolerant kidney transplant recipients. Data came from immunoSEQ multiplex PCR; TCRdb stores just in-frame clones and leaves some out. This table has 240,000 or so clones, 80% to 85% appearing once. Sequences were obtained from CD4+ T cells from blood. The source of these receptors is a human donor in good health. Both conserved end residues are part of each CDR3. The D gene is left open where the match is weak. Clone size is not always given. Where it is, it says once, few, many or a class for expanded clones.

CDR3 protein | CDR3 DNA | clone size | D gene | J gene | V gene
CASSYQGVDSPLHF | TGTGCCAGCAGTTATCAGGGGGTAGATTCACCCCTCCACTTT | . | TRBD1 | TRBJ1-6 | TRBV6-5
CASRTGTGASQPQHF | TGTGCCAGCAGAACCGGGACAGGGGCGAGTCAGCCCCAGCATTTT | . | TRBD1 | TRBJ1-5 | TRBV6-1
CASIKTGTGEGGYTF | TGTGCCAGTATCAAAACCGGGACAGGGGAAGGTGGCTACACCTTC | . | TRBD1 | TRBJ1-2 | TRBV19
CASSEQGLNQPQHF | TGTGCCAGCAGTGAGCAGGGCCTCAATCAGCCCCAGCATTTT | few | . | TRBJ1-5 | TRBV6-1
CASSPGSLRYGYTF | TGTGCCAGCAGCCCAGGGTCCCTGCGCTATGGCTACACCTTC | once | . | TRBJ1-2 | TRBV11-2
CASTPTGKEEKLFF | TGTGCCAGCACCCCTACAGGGAAGGAAGAAAAACTGTTTTTT | . | . | TRBJ1-4 | TRBV6-5
CASSLNRGESPLHF | TGTGCCAGCAGCTTGAACAGGGGCGAATCACCCCTCCACTTT | . | TRBD1 | TRBJ1-6 | TRBV5-8
CASNPTAGEETQYF | TGTGCCAGCAACCCCACAGCGGGGGAAGAGACCCAGTACTTC | . | TRBD2 | TRBJ2-5 | TRBV5-5
CSVEKGFSYNEQFF | TGCAGCGTTGAAAAGGGCTTCTCCTACAATGAGCAGTTCTTC | . | . | TRBJ2-1 | TRBV29-1
CASSPLSGTGVAFF | TGTGCCAGCAGCCCCCTTTCCGGGACCGGTGTAGCTTTCTTT | . | . | TRBJ1-1 | TRBV9
CASSFKGLGEKLFF | TGTGCCAGCAGCTTTAAGGGGTTGGGCGAAAAACTGTTTTTT | . | . | TRBJ1-4 | TRBV5-5
CASSVGGQGPYEQYF | TGTGCCAGCAGCGTCGGGGGACAGGGACCCTACGAGCAGTACTTC | . | TRBD1 | TRBJ2-7 | TRBV9
CASSLIRGSTGELFF | TGTGCCAGCAGCTTAATCAGGGGGAGCACCGGGGAGCTGTTTTTT | . | TRBD1 | TRBJ2-2 | TRBV11-2
CASSLVGTIGIQGEQFF | TGTGCCAGCAGCTTAGTGGGCACAATCGGGATTCAGGGTGAGCAGTTCTTC | . | . | TRBJ2-1 | TRBV11-2
CASNRDRELSGNTIYF | TGTGCCAGCAACCGGGACAGGGAGCTCTCTGGAAACACCATATATTTT | once | TRBD1 | TRBJ1-3 | TRBV5-8
CASSEEGRTGTEQYF | TGTGCCAGCAGTGAAGAGGGGAGGACAGGGACCGAGCAGTACTTC | . | TRBD1 | TRBJ2-7 | TRBV2
CASKPKGTASTDTQYF | TGTGCCAGTAAACCAAAAGGGACAGCGAGCACAGATACGCAGTATTTT | . | TRBD1 | TRBJ2-3 | TRBV19
CASSILGLRGQPQHF | TGTGCCAGTAGTATCTTGGGACTACGAGGGCAGCCCCAGCATTTT | . | . | TRBJ1-5 | TRBV19
CASSEPRGTYEQYF | TGTGCCAGCAGTGAACCCCGTGGAACCTACGAGCAGTACTTC | . | . | TRBJ2-7 | TRBV6-1
CASTQGGRQPQHF | TGTGCCAGCACCCAAGGGGGGCGTCAGCCCCAGCATTTT | . | . | TRBJ1-5 | TRBV7-9
CASSTRLAADYEQYF | TGTGCCAGCAGCACAAGACTAGCGGCAGACTACGAGCAGTACTTC | . | TRBD2 | TRBJ2-7 | TRBV7-8
CASSSHSEQYF | TGTGCCAGCAGCTCCCACAGCGAGCAGTACTTC | once | . | TRBJ2-7 | TRBV5-4
CASSDVLAGPTDTQYF | TGCGCCAGCAGTGATGTGCTAGCGGGACCCACAGATACGCAGTATTTT | . | TRBD2 | TRBJ2-3 | TRBV10-2
CASRGTGDRLGEQYF | TGTGCCAGCAGGGGGACAGGGGATCGTCTTGGCGAGCAGTACTTC | . | TRBD1 | TRBJ2-7 | TRBV2
CASSPWIAKNIQYF | TGTGCCAGCAGCCCGTGGATCGCCAAAAACATTCAGTACTTC | . | . | TRBJ2-4 | TRBV5-6
CASSKVGPAYNEQFF | TGTGCCAGTAGTAAGGTGGGTCCGGCCTACAATGAGCAGTTCTTC | . | . | TRBJ2-1 | TRBV19
CASSLGSGDTIYF | TGCGCCAGCAGCTTAGGGTCGGGGGACACCATATATTTT | few | . | TRBJ1-3 | TRBV5-1
CASSQDHGRVNTIYF | TGTGCCAGCAGCCAAGATCACGGCCGAGTAAACACCATATATTTT | once | . | TRBJ1-3 | TRBV4-2
CASSRGQENTEAFF | TGCGCCAGCAGCCGAGGGCAGGAGAACACTGAAGCTTTCTTT | few | . | TRBJ1-1 | TRBV5-1
CAWSVGQNPYEQYF | TGTGCCTGGAGTGTGGGGCAGAATCCCTACGAGCAGTACTTC | . | . | TRBJ2-7 | TRBV30
CASTPRSQETQYF | TGTGCCAGCACCCCAAGGTCGCAAGAGACCCAGTACTTC | . | . | TRBJ2-5 | TRBV6-1
CAMSDGIYGYTF | TGTGCCATGTCCGACGGGATCTATGGCTACACCTTC | . | . | TRBJ1-2 | TRBV10-3
CASARGRSYEQYF | TGTGCGTCCGCGAGGGGGAGGTCCTACGAGCAGTACTTC | . | . | TRBJ2-7 | TRBV2
CASSGTGGVNTEAFF | TGTGCCAGCAGCGGGACAGGGGGTGTAAACACTGAAGCTTTCTTT | . | TRBD1 | TRBJ1-1 | TRBV5-5
CASSLGGGNTEAFF | TGTGCCAGCAGTTTAGGGGGGGGGAACACTGAAGCTTTCTTT | . | . | TRBJ1-1 | TRBV27
CASTSPGKGGYTF | TGTGCCAGCACCAGTCCGGGAAAGGGTGGCTACACCTTC | . | . | TRBJ1-2 | TRBV28
CASSLNPGRRGEQYF | TGCGCCAGCAGCTTGAATCCGGGACGTCGGGGAGAGCAGTACTTC | . | . | TRBJ2-7 | TRBV5-1
CASSLGGDETQYF | TGCGCCAGCAGCCTAGGGGGCGATGAGACCCAGTACTTC | . | TRBD1 | TRBJ2-5 | TRBV5-1
CASSGRDRDQETQYF | TGCGCCAGCAGCGGCCGGGACAGAGATCAAGAGACCCAGTACTTC | . | TRBD1 | TRBJ2-5 | TRBV5-1
CAWTQNYGYTF | TGTGCCTGGACACAGAACTATGGCTACACCTTC | . | . | TRBJ1-2 | TRBV30
CASSQDRKGLMVETQYF | TGTGCCAGCAGCCAAGATAGGAAGGGCCTGATGGTGGAGACCCAGTACTTC | once | . | TRBJ2-5 | TRBV14
CASKLAGGQGEQFF | TGTGCCAGTAAACTAGCGGGGGGCCAGGGTGAGCAGTTCTTC | . | TRBD2 | TRBJ2-1 | TRBV2
CASSLDEGEQYF | TGTGCCAGCAGCTTAGACGAAGGCGAGCAGTACTTC | . | . | TRBJ2-7 | TRBV13
CASRLGVVNQPQYF | TGTGCCAGCAGGCTGGGGGTGGTAAATCAGCCCCAGTATTTT | . | . | TRBJ2-3 | TRBV2
CASSILAALQETQYF | TGCGCCAGCAGCATCCTAGCGGCCCTTCAAGAGACCCAGTACTTC | . | TRBD2 | TRBJ2-5 | TRBV5-1
CASSDRSREKLFF | TGTGCCAGCAGTGACCGTAGCAGGGAAAAACTGTTTTTT | few | . | TRBJ1-4 | TRBV2
CASSVSAIETQYF | TGTGCCAGCAGTGTTAGCGCAATAGAGACCCAGTACTTC | . | . | TRBJ2-5 | TRBV2